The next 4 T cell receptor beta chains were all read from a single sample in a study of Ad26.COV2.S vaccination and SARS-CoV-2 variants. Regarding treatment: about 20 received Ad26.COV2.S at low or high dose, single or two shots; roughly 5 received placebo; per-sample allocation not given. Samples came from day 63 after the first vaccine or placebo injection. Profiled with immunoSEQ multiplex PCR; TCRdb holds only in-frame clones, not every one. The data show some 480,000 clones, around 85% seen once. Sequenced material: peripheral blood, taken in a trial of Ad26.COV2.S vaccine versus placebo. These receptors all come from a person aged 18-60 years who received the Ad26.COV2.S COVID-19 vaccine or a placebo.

CDR3 coding DNA: TGTGCCAGCACCGTGCGACAGGGGGCGCGGAATGAGCAGTTCTTC. Its translation: CASTVRQGARNEQFF. The J gene is TRBJ2-1, the V gene TRBV27; 10 nucleotides align to TRBD1. V was clipped by 7 bases and J by 7 bases; unmatched bases: 10. The CDR3 contains 15 residues. From germline, CDR1 is MNHEY and CDR2 SMNVEV (reference sequence).

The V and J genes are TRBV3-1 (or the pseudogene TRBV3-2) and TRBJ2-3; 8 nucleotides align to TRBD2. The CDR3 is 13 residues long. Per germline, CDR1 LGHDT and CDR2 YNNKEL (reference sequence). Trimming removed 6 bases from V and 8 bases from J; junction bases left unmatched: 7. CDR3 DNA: TGTGCCAGCAGTCCAAGTGCGGGGGGTACGCAGTATTTT. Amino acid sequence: CASSPSAGGTQYF.

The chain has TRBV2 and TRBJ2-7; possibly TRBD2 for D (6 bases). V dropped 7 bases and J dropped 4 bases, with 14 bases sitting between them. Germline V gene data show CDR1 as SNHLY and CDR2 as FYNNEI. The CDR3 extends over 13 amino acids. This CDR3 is CASKLTSLYEQYF. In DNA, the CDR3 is TGTGCCAGCAAACTGACTAGTTTGTACGAGCAGTACTTC.

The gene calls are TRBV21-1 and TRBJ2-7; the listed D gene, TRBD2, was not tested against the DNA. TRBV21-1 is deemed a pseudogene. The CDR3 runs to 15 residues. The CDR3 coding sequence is TGTGCCAGCAGCAAAGTAGCGGGAGCGAGGTACGAGCAGTACTTC. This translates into CASSKVAGARYEQYF.